This T cell receptor (beta chain) was identified in a study of T-cell memory formation after mild COVID-19. Study summary: Most TCR clusters belonged to a single donor. General study results and limits: From day 15 to 85, contracting clones were balanced between CD4 and CD8, whereas later expanders leaned toward CD4+.

TCRdb re-called the 5' RACE reads through MiXCR, storing one row per CDR3 protein. Of 120,000 or so distinct CDR3 sequences listed, over 15% were seen once; the top ten hold 4% to 6%. Concerning this clonotype: What it recognizes is unknown.

The CDR3 contains 15 residues. The germline gives CDR1 SEHNR, CDR2 FQNEAQ (reference sequence). The V and J ends lost 7 bases and 5 bases, in that order; junction bases with no gene match: 8. The chain links TRBV7-9 to TRBJ2-3, with 11 bases aligning to TRBD2. The specimen was PBMCs or a T cell subset sorted from them (not recorded which). The sequence was obtained from a man aged 18 to 30 who had mild COVID-19 (a few samples of this study predate the infection). Cell type and time point are not known. CDR3 sequence (DNA): TGTGCCAGCACCTCGGGAACTAGCGGGGGAGATACGCAGTATTTT. Translated, it gives CASTSGTSGGDTQYF.